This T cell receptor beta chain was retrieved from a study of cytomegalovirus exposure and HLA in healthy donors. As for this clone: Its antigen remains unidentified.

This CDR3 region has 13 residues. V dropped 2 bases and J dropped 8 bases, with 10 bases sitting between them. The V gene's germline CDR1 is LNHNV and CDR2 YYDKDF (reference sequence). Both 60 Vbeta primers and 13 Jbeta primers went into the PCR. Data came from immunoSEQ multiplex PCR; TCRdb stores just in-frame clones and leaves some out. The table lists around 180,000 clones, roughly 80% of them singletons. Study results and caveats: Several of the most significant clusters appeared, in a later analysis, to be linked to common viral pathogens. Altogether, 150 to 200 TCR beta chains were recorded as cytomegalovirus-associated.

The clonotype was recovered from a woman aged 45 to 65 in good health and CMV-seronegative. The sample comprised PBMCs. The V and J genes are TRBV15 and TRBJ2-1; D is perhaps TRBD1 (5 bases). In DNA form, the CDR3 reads TGTGCCACCAGCAGATCTACGACAGATGAGCAGTTCTTC. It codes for CATSRSTTDEQFF.